Sequencing of this T cell receptor (beta chain) was carried out in a study of chemoradiotherapy in HPV16-positive cancers. Method: immunoSEQ multiplex PCR; TCRdb's copy keeps in-frame clones and lacks some. Seen here are tens of thousands of clones, roughly 80% observed once, and the top ten hold over 4.5%. CDR3 length equals 14 residues. Trimming shortened V by 4 bases and J by 0 bases, and 9 bases separated the two germline ends. Germline assignment: CDR1 SGHRS and CDR2 YFSETQ. Here the sequenced sample was blood, taken from a patient who underwent chemoradiotherapy. The sequence came from a human donor with HPV-associated anogenital cancer. The V and J genes are TRBV5-1 and TRBJ2-3, with D perhaps assigned TRBD1 or TRBD2 (5 bases each). The CDR3 bases are TGCGCCAGCAGCGAGGGACCTAGCACAGATACGCAGTATTTT. Translation gives CASSEGPSTDTQYF. The complete variable domain, with remaining parts taken from reference TRBV5-1 and TRBJ2-3, reads KAGVTQTPRYLIKTRGQQVTLSCSPISGHRSVSWYQQTPGQGLQFLFEYFSETQRNKGNFPGRFSGRQFSNSRSEMNVSTLELGDSALYLCASSEGPSTDTQYFGPGTRLTVL.